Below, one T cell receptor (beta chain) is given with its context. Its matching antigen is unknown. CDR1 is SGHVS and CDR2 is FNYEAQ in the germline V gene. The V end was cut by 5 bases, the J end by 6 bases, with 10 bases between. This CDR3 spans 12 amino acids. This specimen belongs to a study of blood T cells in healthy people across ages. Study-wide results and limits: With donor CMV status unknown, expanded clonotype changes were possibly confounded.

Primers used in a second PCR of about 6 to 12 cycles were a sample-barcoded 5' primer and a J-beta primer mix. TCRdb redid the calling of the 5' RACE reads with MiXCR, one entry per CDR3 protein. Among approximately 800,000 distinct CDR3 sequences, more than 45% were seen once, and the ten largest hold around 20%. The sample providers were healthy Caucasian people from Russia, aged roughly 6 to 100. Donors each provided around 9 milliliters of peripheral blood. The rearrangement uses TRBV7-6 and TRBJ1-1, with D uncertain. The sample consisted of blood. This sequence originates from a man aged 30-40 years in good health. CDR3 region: CASSPSEAEAFF. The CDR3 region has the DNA TGTGCCAGCAGCCCCTCCGAAGCTGAAGCTTTCTTT.